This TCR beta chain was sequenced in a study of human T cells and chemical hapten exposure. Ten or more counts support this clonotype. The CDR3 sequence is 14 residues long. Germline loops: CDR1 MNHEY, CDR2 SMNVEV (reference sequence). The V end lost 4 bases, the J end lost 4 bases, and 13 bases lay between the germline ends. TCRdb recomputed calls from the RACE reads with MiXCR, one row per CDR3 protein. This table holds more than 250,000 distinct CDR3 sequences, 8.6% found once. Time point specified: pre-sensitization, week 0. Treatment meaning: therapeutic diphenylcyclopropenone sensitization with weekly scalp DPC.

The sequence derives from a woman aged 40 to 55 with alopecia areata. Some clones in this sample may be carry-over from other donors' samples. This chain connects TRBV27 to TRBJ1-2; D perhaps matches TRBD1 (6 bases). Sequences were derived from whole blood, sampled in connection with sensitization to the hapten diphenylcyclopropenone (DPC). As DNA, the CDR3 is TGTGCCAGCAGTTCCGTGGACAGACCCTATGGCTACACCTTC. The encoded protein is CASSSVDRPYGYTF.